This T cell receptor (beta chain) appears in the sequencing data of a study of cytomegalovirus exposure and HLA in healthy donors. Germline values: CDR1 LNHDA, CDR2 SQIVND (reference sequence). CDR3 size: 14 residues. The V end was cut by 3 bases, the J end by 3 bases, with 6 bases between. As to this clone: The antigen remains unidentified.

Generated by immunoSEQ multiplex PCR, the TCRdb table keeps only in-frame clones and is missing some. The sample has 150,000 or so clones; roughly nine tenths are singletons. Study results and limitations: Reports credit the classifier with highly specific, highly sensitive diagnosis of cytomegalovirus status. There were about 160 TCR beta chains listed as cytomegalovirus-associated.

The sequenced sample consisted of PBMCs. This chain connects TRBV19 to TRBJ1-6; TRBD1 might be the D (6 bases). The TCR originated in a woman aged 18-30 years in good health and CMV-seropositive. The chain's CDR3 is CASSMTGYNSPLHF. Written as DNA, the CDR3 is TGTGCCAGTAGTATGACAGGCTATAATTCACCCCTCCACTTT.